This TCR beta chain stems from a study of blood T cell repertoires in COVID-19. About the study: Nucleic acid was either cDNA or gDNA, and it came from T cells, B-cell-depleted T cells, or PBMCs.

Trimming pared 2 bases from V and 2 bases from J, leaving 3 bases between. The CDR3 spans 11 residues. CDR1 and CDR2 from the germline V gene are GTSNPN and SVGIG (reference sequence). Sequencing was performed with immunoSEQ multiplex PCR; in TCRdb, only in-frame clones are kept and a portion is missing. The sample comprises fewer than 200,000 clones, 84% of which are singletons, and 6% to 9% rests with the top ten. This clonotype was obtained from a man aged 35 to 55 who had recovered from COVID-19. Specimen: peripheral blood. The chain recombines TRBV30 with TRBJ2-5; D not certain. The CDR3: CAWSRQETQYF. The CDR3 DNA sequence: TGTGCCTGGAGTCGGCAAGAGACCCAGTACTTC. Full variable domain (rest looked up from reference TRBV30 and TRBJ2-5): SQTIHQWPATLVQPVGSPLSLECTVEGTSNPNLYWYRQAAGRGLQLLFYSVGIGQISSEVPQNLSASRPQDRQFILSSKKLLLSDSGFYLCAWSRQETQYFGPGTRLLVL.